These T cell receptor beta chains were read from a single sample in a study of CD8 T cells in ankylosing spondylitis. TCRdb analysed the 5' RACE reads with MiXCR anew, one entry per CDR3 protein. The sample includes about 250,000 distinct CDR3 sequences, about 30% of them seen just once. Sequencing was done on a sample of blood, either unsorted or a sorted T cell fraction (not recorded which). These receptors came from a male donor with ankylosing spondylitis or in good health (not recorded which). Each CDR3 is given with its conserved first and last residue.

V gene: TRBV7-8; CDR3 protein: CASSALGGEKLFF
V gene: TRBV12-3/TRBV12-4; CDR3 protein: CASSGWTGENSPLHF
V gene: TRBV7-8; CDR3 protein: CASSLEGGSTDTQYF
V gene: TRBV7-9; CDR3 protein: CASSYEQGSYEQYF
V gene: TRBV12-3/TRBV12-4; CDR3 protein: CASRARGSGELFF
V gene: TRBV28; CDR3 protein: CASRMGLGGSQETQYF
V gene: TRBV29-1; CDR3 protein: CSVFYGSDTEAFF
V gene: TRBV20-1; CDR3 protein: CSAHNPGQLNTEAFF
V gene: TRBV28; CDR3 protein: CASSFLGTAGYTF
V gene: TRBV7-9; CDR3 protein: CASSLVPTDPNSPLHF
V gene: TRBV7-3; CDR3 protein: CASSLSAGTSYEQYF
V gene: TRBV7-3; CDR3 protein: CASSSDGGLAAFF
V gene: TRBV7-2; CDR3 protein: CASSLEVGRVLTDTQYF
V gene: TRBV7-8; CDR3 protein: CASSLGVGTDYGYTF
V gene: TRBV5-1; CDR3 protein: CASSLGDGQETQYF
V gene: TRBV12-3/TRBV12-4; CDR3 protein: CASSGTALYEQYF
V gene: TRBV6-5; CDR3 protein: CASSYGISGGVEQFF
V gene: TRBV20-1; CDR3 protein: CSARDYPWQFF
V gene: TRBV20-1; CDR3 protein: CSASLPGPSSYEQYF
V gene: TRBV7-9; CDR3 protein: CASRPGQGGTGYTF
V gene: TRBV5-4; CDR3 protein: CASSLLNRNNEQFF
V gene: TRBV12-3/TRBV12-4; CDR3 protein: CASSFRDNEQFF
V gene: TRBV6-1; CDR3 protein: CASSELGLAGEQYF
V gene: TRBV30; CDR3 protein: CAWSLEGNYGYTF
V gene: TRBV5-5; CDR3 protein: CASSLGGEDTGELFF
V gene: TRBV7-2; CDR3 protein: CASSGGRTNYGYTF
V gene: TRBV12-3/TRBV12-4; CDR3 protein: CASSRGVDTQYF
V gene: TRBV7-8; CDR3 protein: CASSLAARKDTEAFF
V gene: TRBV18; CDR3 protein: CASSPQGAGANVLTF
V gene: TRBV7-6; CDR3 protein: CASSLDPPGLPYNEQFF
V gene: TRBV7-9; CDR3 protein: CASSLKGADTQYF
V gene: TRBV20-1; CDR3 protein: CSAEQSGRGALHNEQFF
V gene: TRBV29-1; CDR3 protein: CSVEAGTGELFF
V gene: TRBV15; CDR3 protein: CATREDRDNSPLHF
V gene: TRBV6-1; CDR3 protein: CASSPDRRSSYNSPLHF
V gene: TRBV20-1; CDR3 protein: CSALAGKEETQYF
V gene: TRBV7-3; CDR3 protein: CASSSGGAGATDTQYF
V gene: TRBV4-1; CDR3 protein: CASSLQGAGETQYF
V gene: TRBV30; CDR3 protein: CAWSEDRRIKAFF
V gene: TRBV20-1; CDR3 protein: CSARDLAGLYEQYF
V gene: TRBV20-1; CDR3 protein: CSARFYTDYGYTF
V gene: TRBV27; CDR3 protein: CASSPGLAGVSSDTQYF
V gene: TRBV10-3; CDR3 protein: CAISDFVGDTEAFF
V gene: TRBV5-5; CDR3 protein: CASGSGLRGTAYGYTF
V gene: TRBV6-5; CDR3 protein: CASSFDKSPIYEQYF
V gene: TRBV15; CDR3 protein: CATSPRGNQPQHF
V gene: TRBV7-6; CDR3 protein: CASSRTLTAETQYF
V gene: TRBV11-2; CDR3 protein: CASSLQGVNEQFF
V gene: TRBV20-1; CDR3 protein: CSARVGGAINYEQYF
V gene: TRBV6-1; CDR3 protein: CASSLTSVGELFF
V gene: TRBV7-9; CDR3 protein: CASSLESRLAKNIQYF
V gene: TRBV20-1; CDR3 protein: CSARDPVGAGGSYEQYF
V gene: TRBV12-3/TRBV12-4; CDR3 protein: CASSFGGGIHNEQFF
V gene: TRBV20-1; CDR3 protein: CSATTGLADSTDTQYF
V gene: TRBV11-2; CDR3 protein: CASSRGRLDNTGELFF
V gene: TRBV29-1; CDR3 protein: CSAGGRGALETQYF
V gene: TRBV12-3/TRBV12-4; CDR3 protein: CASSKREGAMVDTQYF
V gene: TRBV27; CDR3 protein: CASSFEGVGTEAFF
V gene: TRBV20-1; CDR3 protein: CSASGGRLEAFF
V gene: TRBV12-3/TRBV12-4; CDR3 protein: CASSLTQTYGYTF